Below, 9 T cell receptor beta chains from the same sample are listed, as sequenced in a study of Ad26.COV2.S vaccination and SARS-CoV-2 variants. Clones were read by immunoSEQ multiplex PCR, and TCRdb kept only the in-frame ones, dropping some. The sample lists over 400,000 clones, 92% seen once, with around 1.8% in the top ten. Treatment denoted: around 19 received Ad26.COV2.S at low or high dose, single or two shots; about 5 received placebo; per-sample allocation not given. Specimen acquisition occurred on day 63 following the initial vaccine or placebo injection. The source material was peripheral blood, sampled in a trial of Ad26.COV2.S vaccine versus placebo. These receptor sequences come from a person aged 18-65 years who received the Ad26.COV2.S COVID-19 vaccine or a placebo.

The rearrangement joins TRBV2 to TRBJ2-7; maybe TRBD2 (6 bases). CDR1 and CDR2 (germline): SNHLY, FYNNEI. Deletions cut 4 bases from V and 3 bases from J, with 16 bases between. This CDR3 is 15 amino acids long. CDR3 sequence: CASSGGDRRRYEQYF. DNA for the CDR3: TGTGCCAGCAGTGGGGGGGACCGGAGGCGCTACGAGCAGTACTTC.

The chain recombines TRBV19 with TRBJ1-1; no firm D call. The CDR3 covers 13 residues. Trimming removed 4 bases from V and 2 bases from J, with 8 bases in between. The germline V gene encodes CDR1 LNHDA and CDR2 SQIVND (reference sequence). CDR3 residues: CASSTHLNTEAFF. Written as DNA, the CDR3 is TGTGCCAGTAGTACCCACCTTAACACTGAAGCTTTCTTT.

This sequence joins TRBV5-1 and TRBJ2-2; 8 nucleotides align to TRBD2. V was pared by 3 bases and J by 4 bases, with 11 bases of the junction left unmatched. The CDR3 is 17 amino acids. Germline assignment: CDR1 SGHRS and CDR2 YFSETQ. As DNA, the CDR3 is TGCGCCAGCAGCTATTCGGGGGGGCGAGCCGGCACCGGGGAGCTGTTTTTT. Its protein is CASSYSGGRAGTGELFF.

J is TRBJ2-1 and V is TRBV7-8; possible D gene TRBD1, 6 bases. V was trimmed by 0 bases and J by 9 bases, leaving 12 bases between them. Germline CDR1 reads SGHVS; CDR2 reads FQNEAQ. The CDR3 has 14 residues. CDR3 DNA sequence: TGTGCCAGCAGCTTAGCGAGGTTAGGGGGTGAGCAGTTCTTC. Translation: CASSLARLGGEQFF.

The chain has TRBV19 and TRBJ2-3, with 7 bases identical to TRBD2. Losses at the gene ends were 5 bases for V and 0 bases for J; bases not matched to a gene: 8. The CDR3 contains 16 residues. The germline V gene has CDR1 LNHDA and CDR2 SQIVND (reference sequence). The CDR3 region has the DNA TGTGCCAGTAGTCCATGGGGGACTACTAGCACAGATACGCAGTATTTT. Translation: CASSPWGTTSTDTQYF.

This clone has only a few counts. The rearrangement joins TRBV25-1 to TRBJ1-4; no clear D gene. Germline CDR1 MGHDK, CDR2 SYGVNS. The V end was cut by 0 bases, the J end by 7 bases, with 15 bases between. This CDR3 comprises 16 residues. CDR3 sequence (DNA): TGTGCCAGCAGTGAATATTCACAGACAAACATTGAAAAACTGTTTTTT. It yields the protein CASSEYSQTNIEKLFF. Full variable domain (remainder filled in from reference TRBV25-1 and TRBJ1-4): EADIYQTPRYLVIGTGKKITLECSQTMGHDKMYWYQQDPGMELHLIHYSYGVNSTEKGDLSSESTVSRIRTEHFPLTLESARPSHTSQYLCASSEYSQTNIEKLFFGSGTQLSVL.

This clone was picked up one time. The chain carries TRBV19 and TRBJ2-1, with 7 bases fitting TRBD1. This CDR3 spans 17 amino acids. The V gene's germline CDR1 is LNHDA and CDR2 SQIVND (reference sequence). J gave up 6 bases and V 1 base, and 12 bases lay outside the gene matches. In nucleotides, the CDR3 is TGTGCCAGTAGTATAGTTTCGACAGGGTTTTCTTTCAATGAGCAGTTCTTC. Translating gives CASSIVSTGFSFNEQFF. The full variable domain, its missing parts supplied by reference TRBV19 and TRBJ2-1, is DGGITQSPKYLFRKEGQNVTLSCEQNLNHDAMYWYRQDPGQGLRLIYYSQIVNDFQKGDIAEGYSVSREKKESFPLTVTSAQKNPTAFYLCASSIVSTGFSFNEQFFGPGTRLTVL.

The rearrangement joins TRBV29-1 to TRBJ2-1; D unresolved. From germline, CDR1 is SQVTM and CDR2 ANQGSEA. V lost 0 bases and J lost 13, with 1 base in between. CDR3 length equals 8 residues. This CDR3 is CSVEDQFF. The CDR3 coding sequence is TGCAGCGTTGAAGATCAGTTCTTC.

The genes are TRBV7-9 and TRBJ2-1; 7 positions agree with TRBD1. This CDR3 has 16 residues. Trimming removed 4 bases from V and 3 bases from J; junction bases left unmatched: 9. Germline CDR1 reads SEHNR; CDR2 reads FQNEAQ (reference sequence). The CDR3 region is CASSSVGQMFYNEQFF. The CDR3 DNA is TGTGCCAGCAGCTCGGTGGGACAGATGTTCTACAATGAGCAGTTCTTC.